This T cell receptor beta chain was observed in a study of OX40 agonist ivuxolimab in advanced cancers. On the study more broadly: Patients took ivuxolimab, an agonistic anti-OX40 (CD134) antibody. General study points: The average count of expanded clones was higher among CD8+ T cells than among CD4+.

The V segment lost 4 bases and the J segment 5 bases; nucleotides outside the gene matches: 8. There are 18 residues in the CDR3. Germline CDR1 reads SGHNT; CDR2 reads YYREEE (reference sequence). Comments on this clone: The antigen remains undetermined.

Profiled with immunoSEQ multiplex PCR; TCRdb holds only in-frame clones, not every one. The table shows about 49,000 clones, with around 94% occurring only once. The rearrangement joins TRBV5-4 to TRBJ2-2; 16 bases match TRBD2. Sequenced here: CD4+ or CD8+ T cells sorted from blood, sampled in a trial of the OX40 agonist ivuxolimab. This sequence was found in an adult with an advanced solid tumor such as melanoma, head and neck, liver or kidney cancer. The CDR3 protein is CASSPGLAGGPKTGELFF. For the CDR3, the DNA is TGTGCCAGCAGCCCGGGACTAGCGGGAGGGCCAAAGACCGGGGAGCTGTTTTTT.